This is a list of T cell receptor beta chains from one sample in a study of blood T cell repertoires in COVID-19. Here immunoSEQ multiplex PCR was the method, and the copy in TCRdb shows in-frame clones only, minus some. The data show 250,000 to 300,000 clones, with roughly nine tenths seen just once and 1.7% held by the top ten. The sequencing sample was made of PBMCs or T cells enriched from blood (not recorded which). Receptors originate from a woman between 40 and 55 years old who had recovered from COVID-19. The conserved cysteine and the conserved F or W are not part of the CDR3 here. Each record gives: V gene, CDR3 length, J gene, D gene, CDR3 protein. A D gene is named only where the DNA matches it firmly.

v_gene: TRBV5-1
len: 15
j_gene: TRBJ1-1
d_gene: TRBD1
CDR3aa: ASSLEDHRGLNTEAF

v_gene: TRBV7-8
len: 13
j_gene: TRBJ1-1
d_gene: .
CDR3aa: ASRLQGRVNTEAF

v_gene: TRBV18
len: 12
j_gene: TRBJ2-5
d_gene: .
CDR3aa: ASSPDNRAETQY

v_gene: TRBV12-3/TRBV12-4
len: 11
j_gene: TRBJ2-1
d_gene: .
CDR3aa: ASSSDRRNEQF

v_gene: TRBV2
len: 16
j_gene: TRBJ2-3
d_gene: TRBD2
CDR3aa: ASSEQTAGAFNTDTQY

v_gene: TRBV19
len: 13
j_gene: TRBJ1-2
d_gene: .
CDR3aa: ASSNPGKNPYGYT

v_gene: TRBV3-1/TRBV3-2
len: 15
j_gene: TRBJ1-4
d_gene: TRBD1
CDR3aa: ASSQDADRGHNEKLF

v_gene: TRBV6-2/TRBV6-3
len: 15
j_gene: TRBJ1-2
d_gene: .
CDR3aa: ASSPAARWGTNYGYT

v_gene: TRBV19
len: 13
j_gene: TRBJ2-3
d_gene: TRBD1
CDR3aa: ASSVTGESTDTQY

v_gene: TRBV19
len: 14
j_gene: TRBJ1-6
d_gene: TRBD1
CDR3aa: ASRRGVGTGNSPLH

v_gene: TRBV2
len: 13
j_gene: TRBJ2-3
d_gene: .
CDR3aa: ASSDFGGSADTQY

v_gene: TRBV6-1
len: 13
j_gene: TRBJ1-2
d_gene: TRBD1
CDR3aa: ASSEAGQLNYGYT

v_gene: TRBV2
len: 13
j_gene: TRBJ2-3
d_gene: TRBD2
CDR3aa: ASRPGLSQMDTQY

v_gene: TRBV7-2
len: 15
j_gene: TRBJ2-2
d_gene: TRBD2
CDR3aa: ASSQSGLAGITGELF

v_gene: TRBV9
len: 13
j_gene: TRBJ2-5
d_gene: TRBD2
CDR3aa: ASSFGLAFGETQY

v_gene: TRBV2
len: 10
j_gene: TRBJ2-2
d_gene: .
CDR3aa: ASSRAAGELF

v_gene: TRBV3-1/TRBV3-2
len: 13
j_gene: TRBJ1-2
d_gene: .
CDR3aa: ASSQESRGDYGYT

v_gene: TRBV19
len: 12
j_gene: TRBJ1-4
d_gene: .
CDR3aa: ASRPIATNEKLF

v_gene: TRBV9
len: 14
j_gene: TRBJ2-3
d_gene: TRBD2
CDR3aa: ASSPPGLAITDTQY

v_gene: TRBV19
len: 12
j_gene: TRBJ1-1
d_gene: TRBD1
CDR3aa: ASSLQGVGAEAF

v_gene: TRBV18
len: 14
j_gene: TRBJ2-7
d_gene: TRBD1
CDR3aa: ASSPTSGDRDYEQY

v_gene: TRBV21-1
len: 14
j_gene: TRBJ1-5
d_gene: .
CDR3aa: ASVNSTDRPLKPQH